This is a list of T cell receptor beta chains from one sample in a study of blood T cell repertoires in COVID-19. The method was immunoSEQ multiplex PCR; TCRdb's version includes in-frame clones alone and lacks a portion of them. The repertoire holds a few hundred thousand clones, roughly 90% seen once, with 4% in the top ten. Sequenced: peripheral blood. Every receptor here comes from a woman aged 45 to 65 with active or convalescent COVID-19. CDR3s include the opening cysteine and the closing phenylalanine or tryptophan. D genes are given only for firm matches. The size field is filled for only some rows; it gives once, few, many or a size class.

V gene	J gene	clone size	CDR3 length	D gene	CDR3 protein	CDR3 DNA
TRBV9	TRBJ2-7	.	14	.	CASSVDGRAHEQYF	TGTGCCAGCAGCGTAGACGGCAGGGCCCACGAGCAGTACTTC
TRBV24-1	TRBJ2-3	.	16	TRBD1	CATSDPGTGSTDTQYF	TGTGCCACCAGTGATCCCGGGACAGGGAGCACAGATACGCAGTATTTT
TRBV7-8	TRBJ1-6	.	14	TRBD1	CASSLWDSNSPLHF	TGTGCCAGCAGCTTGTGGGACAGTAATTCACCCCTCCACTTT
TRBV7-2	TRBJ2-4	.	14	TRBD1	CASSRDRVEGIQYF	TGTGCCAGCAGTCGGGACAGGGTAGAGGGCATTCAGTACTTC
TRBV7-2	TRBJ2-2	.	19	TRBD2	CASSLGLAGGPANTGELFF	TGTGCCAGCAGCTTAGGGCTAGCGGGGGGCCCCGCGAACACCGGGGAGCTGTTTTTT
TRBV29-1	TRBJ2-2	.	14	.	CSVFSQGVAGELFF	TGCAGCGTTTTTAGTCAGGGCGTCGCCGGGGAGCTGTTTTTT
TRBV7-2	TRBJ2-2	.	18	TRBD2	CASSLARLRGGPGGELFF	TGTGCCAGCAGCTTAGCGCGGTTGCGGGGGGGGCCTGGCGGGGAGCTGTTTTTT
TRBV19	TRBJ1-2	.	12	TRBD1	CASSIQGGGYTF	TGTGCCAGTAGTATCCAGGGGGGTGGCTACACCTTC
TRBV2	TRBJ2-7	.	14	.	CASRKERGNGEQYF	TGTGCCAGCAGAAAGGAGAGGGGGAATGGAGAGCAGTACTTC
TRBV30	TRBJ1-2	.	12	.	CAWSGGLGGYTF	TGTGCCTGGAGTGGAGGGTTAGGTGGCTACACCTTC
TRBV3-1/TRBV3-2	TRBJ1-1	.	12	.	CASSQEAGSAFF	TGTGCCAGCAGCCAAGAGGCCGGGTCAGCTTTCTTT
TRBV23-1	TRBJ1-6	once	16	.	CASSQSNRVSNSPLHF	TGCGCCAGCAGTCAATCGAACAGGGTATCTAATTCACCCCTCCACTTT
TRBV6-2/TRBV6-3	TRBJ2-7	once	14	TRBD1	CASSLTGTDYEQYF	TGTGCCAGCAGTCTGACAGGGACGGACTACGAGCAGTACTTC
TRBV7-3	TRBJ2-5	.	15	.	CASSLIGAGAETQYF	TGTGCCAGCAGCTTAATCGGGGCAGGGGCTGAGACCCAGTACTTC
TRBV29-1	TRBJ1-3	.	14	.	CSARDSNKGNTIYF	TGCAGCGCACGGGACTCTAACAAGGGAAACACCATATATTTT
TRBV14	TRBJ2-5	.	16	TRBD2	CASSPQTSGGVKTQYF	TGTGCCAGCAGCCCCCAGACTAGCGGGGGGGTAAAGACCCAGTACTTC
TRBV4-1	TRBJ1-5	.	13	.	CASSRPFDQPQHF	TGCGCCAGCAGCCGGCCCTTTGATCAGCCCCAGCATTTT
TRBV2	TRBJ1-3	.	15	TRBD1	CASRPQQGAGNTIYF	TGTGCCAGCAGGCCCCAACAGGGGGCTGGAAACACCATATATTTT
TRBV5-4	TRBJ2-5	.	18	TRBD2	CASSLGPNRLAGDETQYF	TGTGCCAGCAGCTTGGGGCCTAACCGACTAGCGGGGGACGAGACCCAGTACTTC
TRBV12-3/TRBV12-4	TRBJ1-2	.	11	.	CASSFPYGYTF	TGTGCCAGCAGTTTCCCTTATGGCTACACCTTC
TRBV3-1/TRBV3-2	TRBJ1-1	.	13	.	CASSRGQRTEAFF	TGTGCCAGCAGTCGCGGACAGCGGACTGAAGCTTTCTTT
TRBV7-3	TRBJ2-3	.	14	.	CASSSSSDAGTQYF	TGTGCCAGCAGCTCCTCTTCGGATGCGGGTACGCAGTATTTT
TRBV15	TRBJ1-5	.	14	TRBD1	CATSRGDRDQPQHF	TGTGCCACCAGCAGAGGGGACAGGGACCAGCCCCAGCATTTT
TRBV5-1	TRBJ2-7	.	17	.	CASSLSDQGPDSYEQYF	TGCGCCAGCAGCTTAAGCGATCAGGGGCCGGACTCCTACGAGCAGTACTTC
TRBV2	TRBJ1-6	.	14	.	CASSEREGNSPLHF	TGTGCCAGCAGTGAACGGGAAGGCAATTCACCCCTCCACTTT
TRBV7-9	TRBJ2-2	.	14	.	CASSFKRNTGELFF	TGTGCCAGCAGCTTTAAGCGGAACACCGGGGAGCTGTTTTTT
TRBV6-5	TRBJ2-3	.	15	TRBD2	CASSRLAGGMDTQYF	TGTGCCAGCAGCCGACTAGCGGGGGGGATGGATACGCAGTATTTT
TRBV6-5	TRBJ1-6	.	13	TRBD1	CASIRDRFSPLHF	TGTGCCAGCATAAGGGACAGATTTTCACCCCTCCACTTT
TRBV3-1/TRBV3-2	TRBJ1-1	.	12	.	CASSQDGEEAFF	TGTGCCAGCAGCCAAGACGGGGAGGAAGCTTTCTTT
TRBV4-1	TRBJ2-3	.	17	.	CASSQDIRGTRTDTQYF	TGCGCCAGCAGCCAAGATATTCGGGGGACGCGCACAGATACGCAGTATTTT
TRBV28	TRBJ1-5	.	12	.	CASSLPGQPQHF	TGTGCCAGCAGTCTTCCGGGTCAGCCCCAGCATTTT